This T cell receptor (beta chain) emerged from a study of technical replicates of blood from a handful of donors. Trimming cost V 6 bases and J 0 bases, with 24 bases left between them. The CDR3 is 19 residues long. CDR1 and CDR2 from the germline V gene are MNHEY and SMNVEV (reference sequence). Method: immunoSEQ multiplex PCR; TCRdb's copy keeps in-frame clones and lacks some. The table has 70,000 to 80,000 clones, 95% to 97% seen once. The genes are TRBV27 and TRBJ1-5; TRBD1 is a possible D gene (6 bases). The sample taken for sequencing was T cells isolated from PBMCs. The source of this sequence is a human donor in good health. CDR3 sequence: CASSPRPQTGDDSNQPQHF. The CDR3 bases are TGTGCCAGCAGCCCGAGGCCGCAGACAGGAGACGATAGCAATCAGCCCCAGCATTTT.